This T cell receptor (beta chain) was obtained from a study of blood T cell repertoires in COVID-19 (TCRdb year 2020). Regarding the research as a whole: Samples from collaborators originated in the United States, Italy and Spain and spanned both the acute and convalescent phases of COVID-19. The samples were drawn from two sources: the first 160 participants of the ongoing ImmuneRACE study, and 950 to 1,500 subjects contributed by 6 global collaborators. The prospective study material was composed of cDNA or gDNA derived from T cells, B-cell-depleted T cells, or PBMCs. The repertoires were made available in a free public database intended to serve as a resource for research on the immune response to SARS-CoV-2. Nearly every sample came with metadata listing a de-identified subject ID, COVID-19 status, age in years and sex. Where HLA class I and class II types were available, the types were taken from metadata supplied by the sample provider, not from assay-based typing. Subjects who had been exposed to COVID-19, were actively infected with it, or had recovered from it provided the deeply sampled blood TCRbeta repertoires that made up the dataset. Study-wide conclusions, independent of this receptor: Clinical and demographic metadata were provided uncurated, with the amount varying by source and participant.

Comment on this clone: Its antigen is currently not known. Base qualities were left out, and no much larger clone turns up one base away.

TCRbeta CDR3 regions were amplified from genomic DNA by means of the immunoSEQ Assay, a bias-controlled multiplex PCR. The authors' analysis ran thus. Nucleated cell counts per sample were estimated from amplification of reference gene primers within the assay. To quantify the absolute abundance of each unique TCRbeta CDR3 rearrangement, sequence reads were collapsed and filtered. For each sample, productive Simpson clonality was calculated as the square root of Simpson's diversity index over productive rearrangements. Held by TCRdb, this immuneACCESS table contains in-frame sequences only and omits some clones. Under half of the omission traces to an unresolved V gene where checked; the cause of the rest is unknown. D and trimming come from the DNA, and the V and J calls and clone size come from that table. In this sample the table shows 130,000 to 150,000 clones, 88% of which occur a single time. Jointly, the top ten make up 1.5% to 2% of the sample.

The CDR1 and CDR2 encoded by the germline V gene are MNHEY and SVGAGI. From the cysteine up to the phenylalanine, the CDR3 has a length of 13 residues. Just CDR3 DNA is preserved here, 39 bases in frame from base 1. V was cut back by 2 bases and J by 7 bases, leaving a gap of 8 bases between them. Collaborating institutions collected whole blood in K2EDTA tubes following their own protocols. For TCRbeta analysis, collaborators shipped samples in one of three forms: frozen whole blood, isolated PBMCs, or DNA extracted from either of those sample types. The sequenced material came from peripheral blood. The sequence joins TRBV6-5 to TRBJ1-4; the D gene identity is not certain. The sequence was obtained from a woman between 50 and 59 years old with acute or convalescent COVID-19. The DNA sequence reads TGTGCCAGCAGTTACACCCGGGGTGAAAAACTGTTTTTT. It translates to CASSYTRGEKLFF.